Below, one TCR beta chain is given with its context. This clone was counted a single time. Its antigen has not been determined. No base quality values were provided; no much bigger clone lies one nucleotide off. This record comes from a study of blood T cell repertoires in COVID-19 (dated by TCRdb to the early 2020s). Looking at the study overall: Samples from collaborators originated in the United States, Italy and Spain and spanned both the acute and convalescent phases of COVID-19. Sample metadata almost always included a de-identified subject ID, COVID-19 status, age in years and sex. A freely available public database, intended as a resource for researchers studying the immune response to SARS-CoV-2, is where the repertoires were released. The material from the prospective study consisted of cDNA or gDNA derived from T cells, B-cell-depleted T cells, or PBMCs. Where available, HLA class I and class II types were taken from metadata supplied by the sample provider and were not determined by assay-based typing. Samples came from the ongoing ImmuneRACE study (first 160 participants) plus 1,254 subjects from 6 global collaborators. Deeply sampled blood TCRbeta repertoires from subjects exposed to, actively infected with, or recovered from COVID-19 were included in the dataset. Results the study describes overall, beyond this receptor: The amount of clinical and demographic metadata varied by source and participant and was provided uncurated.

Participants in the prospective study were enrolled through a virtual design, were aged roughly 18 to 100 years, and lived in 24 United States geographic areas. To assign participants to cohorts, the prospective study relied on clinical history that participants themselves reported in a screening survey and a study questionnaire. Recovered participants in ImmuneRACE Cohort 3 were defined as having two consecutive negative NP/OP PCR tests, clearance from a healthcare professional, or resolution of symptoms. In the prospective study, whole blood, serum and a nasopharyngeal or oropharyngeal swab were collected from each participant by mobile phlebotomists. Additional blood draws and questionnaires over an approximately 2-month period could optionally be provided by prospective study participants. Prospective study blood samples were shipped either frozen or at room temperature before DNA extraction.

Clipping removes 5 bases from V and 11 bases from J, with 13 as the unmatched junction base count. Based on the germline V gene, the CDR1 and CDR2 sequences are SGHAT and FQNNGV. Reading from cysteine to phenylalanine, the CDR3 counts 15 amino acids. The read is trimmed to its CDR3 DNA, 45 bases read in frame from base 1. TCRbeta CDR3 regions were amplified from genomic DNA by means of the immunoSEQ Assay, a bias-controlled multiplex PCR. The original pipeline was this. Nucleated cell counts per sample were estimated from amplification of reference gene primers within the assay. To quantify the absolute abundance of each unique TCRbeta CDR3 rearrangement, sequence reads were collapsed and filtered. For each sample, productive Simpson clonality was calculated as the square root of Simpson's diversity index across productive rearrangements. What TCRdb holds here is the immuneACCESS table cut down to in-frame rearrangements. Part of the clones is not present; checked against another copy, under half of the missing clones reflect an unresolved V gene, and the others are unexplained. Clone size and V and J calls were adopted from that table, with D and trimming inferred from the DNA. The sample profile shows fewer than 200,000 clones; approximately 85% of them were found once. The top ten hold roughly 8.9% of the sample.

The TCR comes from a woman between 18 and 29 years old who had recovered from COVID-19. The V and J segments used are TRBV11-2 and TRBJ1-1, with 11 bases aligning to TRBD1. Sequenced: PBMCs or T cells enriched from blood (not recorded which). The nucleotides are TGTGCCAGCAGCCTGTACATGGGACAGGGGGAGGAGGCTTTCTTT. It encodes CASSLYMGQGEEAFF.